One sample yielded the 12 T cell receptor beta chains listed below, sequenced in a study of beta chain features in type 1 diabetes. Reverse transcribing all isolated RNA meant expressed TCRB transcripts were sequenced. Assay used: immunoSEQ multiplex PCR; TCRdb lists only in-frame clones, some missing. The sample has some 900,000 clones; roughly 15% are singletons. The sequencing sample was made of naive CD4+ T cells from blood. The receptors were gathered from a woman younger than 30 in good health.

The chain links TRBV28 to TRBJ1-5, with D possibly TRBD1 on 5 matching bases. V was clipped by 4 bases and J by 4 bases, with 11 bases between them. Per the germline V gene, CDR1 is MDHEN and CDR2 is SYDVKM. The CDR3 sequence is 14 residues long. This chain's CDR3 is CASSSKGPNQPQHF. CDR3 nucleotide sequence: TGTGCCAGCAGTTCCAAGGGGCCTAATCAGCCCCAGCATTTT. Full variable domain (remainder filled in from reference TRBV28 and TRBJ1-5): DVKVTQSSRYLVKRTGEKVFLECVQDMDHENMFWYRQDPGLGLRLIYFSYDVKMKEKGDIPEGYSVSREKKERFSLILESASTNQTSMYLCASSSKGPNQPQHFGDGTRLSIL.

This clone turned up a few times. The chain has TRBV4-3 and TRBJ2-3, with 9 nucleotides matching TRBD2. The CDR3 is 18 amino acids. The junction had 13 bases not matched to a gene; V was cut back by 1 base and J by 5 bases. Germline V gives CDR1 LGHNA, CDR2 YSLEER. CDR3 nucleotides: TGCGCCAGCAGCCAAGTTGGATTAGCGGGGGCACAGGGAGATACGCAGTATTTT. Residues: CASSQVGLAGAQGDTQYF.

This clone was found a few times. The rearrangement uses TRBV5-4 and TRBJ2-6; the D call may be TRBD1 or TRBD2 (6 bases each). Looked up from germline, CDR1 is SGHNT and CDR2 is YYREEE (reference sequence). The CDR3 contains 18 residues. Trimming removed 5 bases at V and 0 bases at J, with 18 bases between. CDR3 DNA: TGTGCCAGCAGGGCCGAGAAAGGGGGGCTCTCTGGGGCCAACGTCCTGACTTTC. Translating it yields CASRAEKGGLSGANVLTF. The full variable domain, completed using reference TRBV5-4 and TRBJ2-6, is ETGVTQSPTHLIKTRGQQVTLRCSSQSGHNTVSWYQQALGQGPQFIFQYYREEENGRGNFPPRFSGLQFPNYSSELNVNALELDDSALYLCASRAEKGGLSGANVLTFGAGSRLTVL.

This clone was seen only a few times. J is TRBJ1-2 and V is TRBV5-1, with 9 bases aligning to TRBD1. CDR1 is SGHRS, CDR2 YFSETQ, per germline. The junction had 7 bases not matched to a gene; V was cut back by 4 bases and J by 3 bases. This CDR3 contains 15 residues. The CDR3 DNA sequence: TGCGCCAGCAGCACGGGACAGGGTCTTTACTATGGCTACACCTTC. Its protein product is CASSTGQGLYYGYTF.

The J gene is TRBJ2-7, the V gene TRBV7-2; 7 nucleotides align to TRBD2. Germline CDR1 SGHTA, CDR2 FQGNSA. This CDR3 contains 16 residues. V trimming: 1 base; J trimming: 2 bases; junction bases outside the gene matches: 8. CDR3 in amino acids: CASSLGLPGRPYEQYF. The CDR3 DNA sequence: TGTGCCAGCAGCTTAGGACTACCCGGGAGGCCCTACGAGCAGTACTTC.

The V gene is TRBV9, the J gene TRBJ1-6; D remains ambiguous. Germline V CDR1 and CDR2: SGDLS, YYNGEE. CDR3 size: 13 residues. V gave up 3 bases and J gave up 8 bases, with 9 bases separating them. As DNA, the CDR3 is TGTGCCAGCAGCGCCCGATCGGATTCACCCCTCCACTTT. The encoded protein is CASSARSDSPLHF. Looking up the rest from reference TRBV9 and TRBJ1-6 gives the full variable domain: DSGVTQTPKHLITATGQRVTLRCSPRSGDLSVYWYQQSLDQGLQFLIQYYNGEERAKGNILERFSAQQFPDLHSELNLSSLELGDSALYFCASSARSDSPLHFGNGTRLTVT.

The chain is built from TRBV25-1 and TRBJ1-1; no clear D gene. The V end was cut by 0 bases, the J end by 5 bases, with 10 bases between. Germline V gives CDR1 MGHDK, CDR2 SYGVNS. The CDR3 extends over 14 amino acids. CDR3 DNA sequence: TGTGCCAGCAGTGAATATAAGGGTTTGACTGAAGCTTTCTTT. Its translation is CASSEYKGLTEAFF.

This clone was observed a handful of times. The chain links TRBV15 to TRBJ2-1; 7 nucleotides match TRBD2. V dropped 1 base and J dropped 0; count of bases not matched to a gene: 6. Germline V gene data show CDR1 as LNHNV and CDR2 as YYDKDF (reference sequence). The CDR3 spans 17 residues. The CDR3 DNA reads TGTGCCACCAGCAGAGGAGGCGGGGGTAGCTCCTACAATGAGCAGTTCTTC. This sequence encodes CATSRGGGGSSYNEQFF.

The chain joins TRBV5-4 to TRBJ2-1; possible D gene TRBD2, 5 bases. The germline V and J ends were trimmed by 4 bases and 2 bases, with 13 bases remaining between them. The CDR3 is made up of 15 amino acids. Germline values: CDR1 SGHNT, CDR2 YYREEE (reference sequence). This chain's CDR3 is CASSSASSPYNEQFF. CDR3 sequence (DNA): TGTGCCAGCAGCAGTGCTAGCAGCCCCTACAATGAGCAGTTCTTC.

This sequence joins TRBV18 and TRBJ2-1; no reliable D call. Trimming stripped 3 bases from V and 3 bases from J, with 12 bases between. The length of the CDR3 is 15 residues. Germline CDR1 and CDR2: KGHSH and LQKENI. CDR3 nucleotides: TGTGCCAGCTCACCGCTGCACCAGGTCTACAATGAGCAGTTCTTC. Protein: CASSPLHQVYNEQFF.

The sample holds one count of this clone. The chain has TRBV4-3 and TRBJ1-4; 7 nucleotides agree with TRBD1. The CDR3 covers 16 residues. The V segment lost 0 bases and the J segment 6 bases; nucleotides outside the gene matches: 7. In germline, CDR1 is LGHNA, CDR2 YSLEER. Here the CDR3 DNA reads TGCGCCAGCAGCCAAGACTACAGGGGATTTGATGAAAAACTGTTTTTT. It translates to CASSQDYRGFDEKLFF.

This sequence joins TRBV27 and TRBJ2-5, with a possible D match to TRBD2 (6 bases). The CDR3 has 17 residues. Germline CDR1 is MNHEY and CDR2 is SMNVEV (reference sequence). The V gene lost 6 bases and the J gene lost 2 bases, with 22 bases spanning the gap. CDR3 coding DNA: TGTGCCAGCAGCGGCAGGACCTCGGAGGGCAAACAAGAGACCCAGTACTTC. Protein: CASSGRTSEGKQETQYF.